This T cell receptor beta chain comes out of a study of cytomegalovirus exposure and HLA in healthy donors. This CDR3 spans 15 amino acids. Germline V gene sequence: CDR1 SEHNR, CDR2 FQNEAQ (reference sequence). V was pared by 6 bases and J by 2 bases, with 9 bases of the junction left unmatched. PCR involved 60 Vbeta and 13 Jbeta primers. Assay used: immunoSEQ multiplex PCR; TCRdb lists only in-frame clones, some missing. The table lists about 85,000 clones, 75% to 85% of them singletons. Details on this clone: Its antigen remains unknown.

Study results and limitations: Sequencing depth roughly uniform across donors was assumed in presence/absence analyses. Apparent HLA restriction characterized most CMV-associated TCR beta chains in a later analysis. A link between a missense DCLRE1C variant and TCR beta V- and J-gene trimming emerged from a later analysis. Donor immune exposure was known only as CMV serostatus.

The receptor was derived from a man aged 45-65 years in good health and CMV-seropositive. This chain uses TRBV7-9 with TRBJ2-7, with 8 bases matching TRBD2. The sample was PBMCs. In nucleotides, the CDR3 is TGTGCCAGCAGTTCCCCCGGAGCGGGGGCCTACGAGCAGTACTTC. Its protein is CASSSPGAGAYEQYF.